The 2 T cell receptor beta chains below come from one sample, sequenced in a study of neurological immune-mediated disorders. TCRdb re-derived calls from the 5' RACE reads in MiXCR, one entry per CDR3 protein. The repertoire holds approximately 90,000 distinct CDR3 sequences, with roughly 3.5% as singletons. Material for sequencing was PBMCs. The receptors derive from a woman aged 18-29 years with multiple sclerosis.

The sample holds many counts of this clonotype. The chain employs TRBV28 and TRBJ2-7; TRBD2 matches 11 bases. Trimming took 3 bases from V and 0 from J; bases not matched to a gene: 7. Germline assignment: CDR1 MDHEN and CDR2 SYDVKM. CDR3 length: 17 residues. The CDR3 coding sequence is TGTGCCAGCAGTTTCCCGGGACTAGCGGCCAACTCCTACGAGCAGTACTTC. Its translation: CASSFPGLAANSYEQYF.

This clonotype was found many times. The rearrangement joins TRBV7-9 to TRBJ1-1, with TRBD1 matching 11 bases. Germline V gene lookup returns CDR1 SEHNR and CDR2 FQNEAQ (reference sequence). V shed 5 bases and J 4 bases; nucleotides not matched to a gene: 15. There are 18 residues in the CDR3. The CDR3 region has the DNA TGTGCCAGCAGCCCAAGTCTTGGACAGGGGGCGATGCGCACTGAAGCTTTCTTT. Translation: CASSPSLGQGAMRTEAFF.